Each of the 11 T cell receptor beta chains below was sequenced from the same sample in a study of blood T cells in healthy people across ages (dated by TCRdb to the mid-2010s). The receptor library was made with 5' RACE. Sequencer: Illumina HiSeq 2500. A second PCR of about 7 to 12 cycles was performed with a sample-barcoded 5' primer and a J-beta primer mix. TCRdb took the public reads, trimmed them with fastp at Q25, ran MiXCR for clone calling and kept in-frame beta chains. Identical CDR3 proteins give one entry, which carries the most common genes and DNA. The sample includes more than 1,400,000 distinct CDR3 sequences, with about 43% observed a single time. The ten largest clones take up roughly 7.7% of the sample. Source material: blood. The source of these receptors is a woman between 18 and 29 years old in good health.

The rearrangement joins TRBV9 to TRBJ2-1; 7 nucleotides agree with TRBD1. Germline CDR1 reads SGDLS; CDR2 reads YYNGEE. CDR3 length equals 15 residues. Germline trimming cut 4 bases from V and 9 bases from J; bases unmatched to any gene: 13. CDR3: CASSPPGTVRSEQFF. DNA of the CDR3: TGTGCCAGCAGCCCACCTGGGACAGTACGTAGTGAGCAGTTCTTC.

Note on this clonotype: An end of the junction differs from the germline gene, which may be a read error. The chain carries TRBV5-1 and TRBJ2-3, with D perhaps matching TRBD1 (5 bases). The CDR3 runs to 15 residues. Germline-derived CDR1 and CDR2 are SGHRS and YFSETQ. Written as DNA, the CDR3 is TGCGCCGGCAGCTCCTTCGACAGAGACACAGATACGCAGTATTTT. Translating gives CAGSSFDRDTDTQYF.

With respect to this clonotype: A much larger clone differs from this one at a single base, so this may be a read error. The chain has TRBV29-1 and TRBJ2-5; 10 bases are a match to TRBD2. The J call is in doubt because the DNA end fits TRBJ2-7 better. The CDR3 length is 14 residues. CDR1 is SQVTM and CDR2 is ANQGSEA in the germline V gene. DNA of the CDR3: TGCAGCGTTGCCTCAGCGGGGGGGACCTACGAGCAGTACTTC. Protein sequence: CSVASAGGTYEQYF.

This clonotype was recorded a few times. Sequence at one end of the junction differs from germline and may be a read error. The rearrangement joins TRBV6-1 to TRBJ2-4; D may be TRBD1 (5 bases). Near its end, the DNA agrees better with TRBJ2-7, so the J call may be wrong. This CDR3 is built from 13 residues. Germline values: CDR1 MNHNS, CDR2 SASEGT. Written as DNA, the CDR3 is TGTGCCAGCCGCGAGGACATCTCCGACGAGCAGTACTTC. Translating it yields CASREDISDEQYF.

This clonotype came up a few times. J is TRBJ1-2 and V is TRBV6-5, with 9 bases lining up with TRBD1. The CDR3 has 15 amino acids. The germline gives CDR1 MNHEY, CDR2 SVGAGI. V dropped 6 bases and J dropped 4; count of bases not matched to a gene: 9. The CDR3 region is CASRPPGQGTYGYTF. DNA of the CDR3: TGTGCCAGCAGGCCCCCGGGACAGGGTACCTATGGCTACACCTTC.

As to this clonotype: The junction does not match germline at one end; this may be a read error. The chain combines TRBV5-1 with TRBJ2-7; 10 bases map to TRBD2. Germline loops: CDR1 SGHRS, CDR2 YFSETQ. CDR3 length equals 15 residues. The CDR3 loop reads CSSSIGPSGGNEQYF. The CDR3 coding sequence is TGCTCCAGCAGCATAGGGCCTAGCGGGGGCAACGAGCAGTACTTC.

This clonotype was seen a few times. DNA for the CDR3: TGCAGCGCCCCGACCGGGCGCCAAGAGACCCAGTACTTC. Its translation: CSAPTGRQETQYF. The chain links TRBV29-1 to TRBJ2-5; no reliable D call. V lost 7 bases and J 1 base, leaving 13 bases between the germline ends. From germline, CDR1 is SQVTM and CDR2 ANQGSEA. The CDR3 has 13 amino acids.

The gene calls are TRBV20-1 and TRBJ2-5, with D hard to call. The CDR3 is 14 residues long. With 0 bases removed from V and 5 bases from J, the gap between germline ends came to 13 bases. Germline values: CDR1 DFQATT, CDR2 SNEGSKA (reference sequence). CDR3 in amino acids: CSARDISVLETQYF. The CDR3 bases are TGCAGTGCTAGAGATATTTCCGTCTTGGAGACCCAGTACTTC.

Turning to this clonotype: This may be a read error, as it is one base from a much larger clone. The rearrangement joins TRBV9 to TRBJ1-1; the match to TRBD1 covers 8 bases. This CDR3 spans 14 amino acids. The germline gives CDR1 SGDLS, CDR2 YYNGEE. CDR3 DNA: TGTACCAGCAGCGTAGGACAGGGCAACACTGAAGCTTTCTTT. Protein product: CTSSVGQGNTEAFF.

CDR3 residues: CSARDLLGALAEQFF. CDR3 DNA sequence: TGCAGTGCTAGAGATCTGTTGGGGGCCCTGGCTGAGCAGTTCTTC. The chain combines TRBV20-1 with TRBJ2-1, with a possible D match to TRBD1 (6 bases). Trimming shortened V by 0 bases and J by 9 bases, and 18 bases separated the two germline ends. CDR3 length: 15 amino acids. CDR1 is DFQATT, CDR2 SNEGSKA, per germline (reference sequence).

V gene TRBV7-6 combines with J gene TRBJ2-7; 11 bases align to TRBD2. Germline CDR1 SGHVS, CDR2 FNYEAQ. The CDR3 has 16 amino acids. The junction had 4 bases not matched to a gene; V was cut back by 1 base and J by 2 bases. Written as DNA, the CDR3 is TGTGCCAGCAGCTTAGGGGTTAGCGGGAGGGCCTACGAGCAGTACTTC. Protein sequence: CASSLGVSGRAYEQYF.